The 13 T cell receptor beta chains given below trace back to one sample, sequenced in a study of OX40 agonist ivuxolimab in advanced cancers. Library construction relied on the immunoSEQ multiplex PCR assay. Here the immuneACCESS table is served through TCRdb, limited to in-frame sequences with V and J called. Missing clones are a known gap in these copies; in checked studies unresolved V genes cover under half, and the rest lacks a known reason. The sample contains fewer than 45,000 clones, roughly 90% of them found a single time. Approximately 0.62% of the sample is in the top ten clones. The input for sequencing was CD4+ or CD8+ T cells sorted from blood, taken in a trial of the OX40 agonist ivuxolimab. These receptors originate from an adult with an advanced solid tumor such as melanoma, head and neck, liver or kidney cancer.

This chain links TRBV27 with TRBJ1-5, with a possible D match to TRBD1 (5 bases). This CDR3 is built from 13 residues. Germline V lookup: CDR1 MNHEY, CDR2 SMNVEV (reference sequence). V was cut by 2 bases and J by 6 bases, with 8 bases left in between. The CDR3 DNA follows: TGTGCCAGCAGTTTAACGGGGGTTCAGCCCCAGCATTTT. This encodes CASSLTGVQPQHF.

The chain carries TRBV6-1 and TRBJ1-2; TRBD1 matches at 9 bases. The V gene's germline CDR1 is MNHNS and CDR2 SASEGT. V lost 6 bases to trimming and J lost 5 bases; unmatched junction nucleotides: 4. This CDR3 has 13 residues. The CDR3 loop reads CASRQGALYGYTF. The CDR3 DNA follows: TGTGCCAGCAGACAGGGGGCTCTATATGGCTACACCTTC.

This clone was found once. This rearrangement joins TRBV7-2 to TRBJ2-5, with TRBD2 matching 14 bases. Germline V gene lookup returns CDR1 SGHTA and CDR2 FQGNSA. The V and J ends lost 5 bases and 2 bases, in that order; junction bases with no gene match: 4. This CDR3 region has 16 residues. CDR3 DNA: TGTGCCAGCAGCCAAGGACTAGCGGGGGGACAAGAGACCCAGTACTTC. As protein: CASSQGLAGGQETQYF.

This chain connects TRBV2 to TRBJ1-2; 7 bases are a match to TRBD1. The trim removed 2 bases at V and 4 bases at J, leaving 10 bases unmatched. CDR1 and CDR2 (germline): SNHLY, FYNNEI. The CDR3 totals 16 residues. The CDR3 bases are TGTGCCAGCAGTGAATCCGGGAACAGGGGATCCTATGGCTACACCTTC. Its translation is CASSESGNRGSYGYTF.

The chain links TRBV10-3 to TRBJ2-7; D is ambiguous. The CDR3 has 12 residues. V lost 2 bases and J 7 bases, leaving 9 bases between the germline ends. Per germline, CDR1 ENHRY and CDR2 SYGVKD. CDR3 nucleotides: TGTGCCATCAGTGAGCGGCAGCTTGAGCAGTACTTC. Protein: CAISERQLEQYF.

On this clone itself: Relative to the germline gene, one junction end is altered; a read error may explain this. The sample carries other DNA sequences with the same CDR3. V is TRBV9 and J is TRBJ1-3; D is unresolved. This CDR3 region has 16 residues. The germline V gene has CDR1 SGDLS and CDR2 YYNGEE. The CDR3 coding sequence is TGTGCCAGTAGCGTAGATCACCCCTTGGCTGGAAACACCATATATTTT. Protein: CASSVDHPLAGNTIYF.

This chain's CDR3 is CASSQDRGENNSPLHF. The CDR3 bases are TGTGCCAGCAGCCAAGATCGGGGGGAGAATAATTCACCCCTCCACTTT. The gene calls are TRBV14 and TRBJ1-6; the D gene is possibly TRBD1 (5 bases). The germline V and J ends were trimmed by 0 bases and 5 bases, with 11 bases remaining between them. This CDR3 has 16 residues. Germline V CDR1 and CDR2: SGHDN, FVKESK.

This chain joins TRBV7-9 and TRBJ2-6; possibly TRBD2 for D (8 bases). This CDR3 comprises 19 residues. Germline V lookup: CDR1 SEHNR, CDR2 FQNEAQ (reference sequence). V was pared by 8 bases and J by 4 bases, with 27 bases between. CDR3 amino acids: CASGSLALREGAGANVLTF. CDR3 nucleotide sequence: TGTGCCAGCGGCAGCTTAGCCCTCCGGGAGGGGGCAGGGGCCAACGTCCTGACTTTC.

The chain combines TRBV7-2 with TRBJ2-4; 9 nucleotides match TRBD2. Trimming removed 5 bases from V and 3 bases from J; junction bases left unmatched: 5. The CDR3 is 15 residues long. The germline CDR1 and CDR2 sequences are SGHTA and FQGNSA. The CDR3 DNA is TGTGCCAGCAGCCCTAGCGGGGCTAGCAAAAACATTCAGTACTTC. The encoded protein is CASSPSGASKNIQYF. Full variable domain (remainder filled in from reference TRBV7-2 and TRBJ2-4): GAGVSQSPSNKVTEKGKDVELRCDPISGHTALYWYRQSLGQGLEFLIYFQGNSAPDKSGLPSDRFSAERTGGSVSTLTIQRTQQEDSAVYLCASSPSGASKNIQYFGAGTRLSVL.

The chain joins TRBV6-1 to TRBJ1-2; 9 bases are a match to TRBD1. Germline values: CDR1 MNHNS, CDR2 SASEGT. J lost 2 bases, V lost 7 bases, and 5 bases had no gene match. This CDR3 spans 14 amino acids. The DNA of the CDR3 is TGTGCCAGCAACCCGACAGGGGGGAACTATGGCTACACCTTC. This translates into CASNPTGGNYGYTF.

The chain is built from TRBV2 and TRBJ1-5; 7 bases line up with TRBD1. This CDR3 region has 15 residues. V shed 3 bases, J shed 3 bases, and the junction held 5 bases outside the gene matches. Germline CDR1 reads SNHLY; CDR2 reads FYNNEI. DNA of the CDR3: TGTGCCAGCAGTGATAGGGACAGTAACAATCAGCCCCAGCATTTT. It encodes CASSDRDSNNQPQHF.

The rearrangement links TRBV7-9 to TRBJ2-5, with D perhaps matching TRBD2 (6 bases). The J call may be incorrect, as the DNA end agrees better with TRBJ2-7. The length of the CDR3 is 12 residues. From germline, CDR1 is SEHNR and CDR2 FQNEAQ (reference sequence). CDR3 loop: CASSFGRNEQYF. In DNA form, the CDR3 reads TGTGCCAGCAGCTTCGGGAGAAACGAGCAGTACTTC.

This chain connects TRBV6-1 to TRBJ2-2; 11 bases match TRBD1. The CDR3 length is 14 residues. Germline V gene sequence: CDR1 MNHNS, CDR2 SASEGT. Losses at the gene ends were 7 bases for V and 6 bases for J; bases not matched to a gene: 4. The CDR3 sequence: CASIGTGGPGELFF. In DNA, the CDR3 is TGTGCCAGCATCGGGACAGGGGGTCCCGGGGAGCTGTTTTTT.